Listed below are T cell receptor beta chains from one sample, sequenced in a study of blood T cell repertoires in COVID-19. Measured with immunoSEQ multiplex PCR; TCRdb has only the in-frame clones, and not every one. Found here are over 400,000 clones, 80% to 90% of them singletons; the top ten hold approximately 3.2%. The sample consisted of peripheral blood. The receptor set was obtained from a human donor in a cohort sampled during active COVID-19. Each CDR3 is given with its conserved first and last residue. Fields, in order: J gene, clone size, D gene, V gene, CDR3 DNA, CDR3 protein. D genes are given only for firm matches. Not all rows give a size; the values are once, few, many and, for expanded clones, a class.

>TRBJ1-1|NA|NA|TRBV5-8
TGTGCCAGCAGCTTGGTCCCGTCGGCGGTGAACACTGAAGCTTTCTTT
CASSLVPSAVNTEAFF
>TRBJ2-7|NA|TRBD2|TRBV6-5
TGTGCCAGCGAAGGAGCGGGACTCTCCTACGAGCAGTACTTC
CASEGAGLSYEQYF
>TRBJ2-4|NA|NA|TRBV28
TGTGCCAGCAGTTCAGCCGGGGCCAAAAACATTCAGTACTTC
CASSSAGAKNIQYF
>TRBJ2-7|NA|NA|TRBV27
TGTGCCAGCAGGCTTGGGGGGACGAGCCACGAGCAGTACTTC
CASRLGGTSHEQYF
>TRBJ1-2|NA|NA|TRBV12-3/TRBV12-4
TGTGCCAGCACCCAGACTCCTAACTATGGCTATACCTTC
CASTQTPNYGYTF
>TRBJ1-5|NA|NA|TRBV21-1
TGTGCCAGCAGCAAAGCGCGGACTGGAGGGAGCAATCAGCCCCAGCATTTT
CASSKARTGGSNQPQHF
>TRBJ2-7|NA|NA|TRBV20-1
TGCAGTGCCCAGGCAGGTTACGAGCAGTACTTC
CSAQAGYEQYF
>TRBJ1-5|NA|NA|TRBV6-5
TGTGCCAGCAGTTTCAGGGAAGCCAATCAGCCCCAGCATTTT
CASSFREANQPQHF
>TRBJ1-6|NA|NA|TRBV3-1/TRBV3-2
TGTGCCAGCAGCCTACAGGACCTTAATTCACCCCTCCACTTT
CASSLQDLNSPLHF
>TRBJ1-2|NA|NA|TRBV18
TGTGCCAGCTCGTCCATAATTACAGGTCAGGCATCGGATGGCTACACCTTC
CASSSIITGQASDGYTF
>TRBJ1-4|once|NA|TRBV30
TGTGCCTGGAGGAGGAGCCCTGCAACTAATGAAAAACTGTTTTTT
CAWRRSPATNEKLFF
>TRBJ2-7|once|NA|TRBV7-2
TGTGCCAGCAGCTTCCGCTCCTACGAGCAGTACTTC
CASSFRSYEQYF
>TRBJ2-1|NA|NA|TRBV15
TGTGCCACCAGCAAAGGAGCGCCAAGCTCCTACAATGAGCAGTTCTTC
CATSKGAPSSYNEQFF
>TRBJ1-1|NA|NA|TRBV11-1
TGTGCCAGCAGCTTAGGCAGGGATGTAGGCGACACTGAAGCTTTCTTT
CASSLGRDVGDTEAFF
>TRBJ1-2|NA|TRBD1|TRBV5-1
TGCGCCAGCAGCTTGGGACAGGGTGGTGGCTACACCTTC
CASSLGQGGGYTF
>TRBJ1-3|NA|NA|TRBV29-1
TGCAGCGCCAGGAGGGACGGAAACTCTGGAAACACCATATATTTT
CSARRDGNSGNTIYF
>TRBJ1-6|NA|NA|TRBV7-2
TGTGCCAGCTGTGCGTCGGGGGGAAATAATTCACCCCTCCACTTT
CASCASGGNNSPLHF
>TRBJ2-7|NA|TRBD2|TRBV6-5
TGTGCCAGTACCACGGGAGGCAGGGACTACGAGCAGTACTTC
CASTTGGRDYEQYF
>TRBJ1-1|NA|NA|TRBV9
TGTGCCAGCAGCGATGGGGGGGCCACTGAAGCTTTCTTT
CASSDGGATEAFF
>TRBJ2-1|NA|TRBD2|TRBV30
TGTGCCTGGAGTGTAGGAGCGGGACGTTACAATGAGCAGTTCTTC
CAWSVGAGRYNEQFF
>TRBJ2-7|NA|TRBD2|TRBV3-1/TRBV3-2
TGTGCCAGCGGGAGGGGAAGCTCCTACGAGCAGTACTTC
CASGRGSSYEQYF
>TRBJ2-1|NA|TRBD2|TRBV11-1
TGTGCCAGCAGCTTAGGCGGGAGCTCCTACAATGAGCAGTTCTTC
CASSLGGSSYNEQFF
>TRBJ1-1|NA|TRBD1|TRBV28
TGTGCCAGCAGTTTATCGGGACAGGGGGCGAACACTGAAGCTTTCTTT
CASSLSGQGANTEAFF
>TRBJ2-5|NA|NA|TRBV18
TGTGCCAGCTCACCCCTGGGAGTAGAGACCCAGTACTTC
CASSPLGVETQYF
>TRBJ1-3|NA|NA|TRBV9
TGTGCCAGCAGCGTAGGTAAAGGTGGCGGGGGAAACACCATATATTTT
CASSVGKGGGGNTIYF
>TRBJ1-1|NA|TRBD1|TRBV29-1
TGCAGCGTTCAACTGGGACAGGGGGCTCATGAAGCTTTCTTT
CSVQLGQGAHEAFF
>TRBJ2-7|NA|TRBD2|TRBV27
TGTGCCAGCAGTTTATTCTCGGTTCTAGCGGGAAAAAGGTACGAGCAGTACTTC
CASSLFSVLAGKRYEQYF
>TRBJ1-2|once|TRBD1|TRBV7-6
TGTGCCAGCAGCTCATCAGGGGGCCAAGTGAGAGGCTACACCTTC
CASSSSGGQVRGYTF
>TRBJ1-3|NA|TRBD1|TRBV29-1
TGCAGCGTTACAGGGGCCAGAAACACCATATATTTT
CSVTGARNTIYF
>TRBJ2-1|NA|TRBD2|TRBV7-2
TGTGCCAGCAGCTTAGCCGGGACTAGCGGTAATGAGCAGTTCTTC
CASSLAGTSGNEQFF
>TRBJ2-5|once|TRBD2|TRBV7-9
TGTGCCAGCAGCTCTAGGGGACTAGCGGGCAGCCAAGAGACCCAGTACTTC
CASSSRGLAGSQETQYF
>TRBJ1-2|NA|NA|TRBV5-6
TGTGCCAGCAGCGTCCCCGACTGGAACTATGGCTACACCTTC
CASSVPDWNYGYTF
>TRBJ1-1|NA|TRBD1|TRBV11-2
TGTGCCAGCAGCTCGCGGGACAGGGGCCGTTGGACTGAAGCTTTCTTT
CASSSRDRGRWTEAFF
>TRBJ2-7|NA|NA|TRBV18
TGTGCCAGCTCACCCCGGTCAGGGGGGGAGCAGTACTTC
CASSPRSGGEQYF
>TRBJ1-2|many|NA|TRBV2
TGTGCCAGTCACATCCAGGTACTCTATGGCTACACCTTC
CASHIQVLYGYTF
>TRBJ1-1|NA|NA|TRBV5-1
TGCGCCAGCAGAAGCACAGCGACAGAGAACACTGAAGCTTTCTTT
CASRSTATENTEAFF
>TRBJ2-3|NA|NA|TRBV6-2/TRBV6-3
TGTGCCAGCAGCCTCGACAGTACGCAGTATTTT
CASSLDSTQYF
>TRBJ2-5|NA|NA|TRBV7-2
TGTGCCAGCAGCTTATCTCCCCGGGAGAGGCGGGAGACCCAGTACTTC
CASSLSPRERRETQYF
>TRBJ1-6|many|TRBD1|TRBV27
TGTGCCAGCAGTTTAACAGGGGGCGCCTCTTTATCTCTTGGTTCACCCCTCCACTTT
CASSLTGGASLSLGSPLHF
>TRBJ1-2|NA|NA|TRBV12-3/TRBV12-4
TGTGCCAGCAGTTTCCAGGGATCCTATGGCTACACCTTC
CASSFQGSYGYTF